The 18 T cell receptor beta chains in this list originate from one sample, sequenced in a study of shared T cell receptors in the human thymus. TCRdb keeps only in-frame clones here, not all; method: immunoSEQ multiplex PCR. The data show 720,000 or so clones, 80% to 90% seen once. This sample was also put to use in a study of human thymus T cells.

Material: thymocytes. The receptors originated from a girl under three years old with a congenital heart defect.

The DNA of the CDR3 is TGTGCCAGCAGTGAAAAATGGTTCCGAGCCTACGAGCAGTACTTC. This sequence encodes CASSEKWFRAYEQYF. The rearrangement uses TRBV2 and TRBJ2-5, with D uncertain. Near its end, the DNA agrees better with TRBJ2-7, so the J call may be wrong. The length of the CDR3 is 15 residues. Germline V CDR1 and CDR2: SNHLY, FYNNEI.

The rearrangement uses TRBV6-5 and TRBJ1-1; no clear D. Trimming left V 6 bases short and J 1 base short, with 9 bases between. Germline V lookup: CDR1 MNHEY, CDR2 SVGAGI. The CDR3 consists of 13 residues. CDR3 loop: CASSLSGNTEAFF. In DNA, the CDR3 is TGTGCCAGCAGCCTGAGTGGGAACACTGAAGCTTTCTTT.

The V and J genes are TRBV28 and TRBJ1-2; TRBD1 agrees at 7 bases. After removal of 5 bases from V and 3 bases from J, the junction contained 3 bases not matched to a gene. CDR1 is MDHEN, CDR2 SYDVKM, per germline. CDR3 length: 13 residues. The CDR3 is CASSPRGYYGYTF. For the CDR3, the DNA is TGTGCCAGCAGTCCCAGGGGGTACTATGGCTACACCTTC.

The chain combines TRBV9 with TRBJ2-2; 10 bases match TRBD2. Germline CDR1 SGDLS, CDR2 YYNGEE. The CDR3 has 17 amino acids. J gave up 1 base and V 4 bases, and 7 bases lay outside the gene matches. The CDR3 reads CASSSSTSGENTGELFF. Here the CDR3 DNA reads TGTGCCAGCAGCTCCTCCACTAGCGGGGAGAACACCGGGGAGCTGTTTTTT.

This clone was detected a few times. The V and J genes are TRBV29-1 and TRBJ1-1, with 9 bases matching TRBD1. The V gene end was trimmed by 7 bases and the J gene end by 1 base; junction bases not matched to a gene: 7. CDR1 and CDR2 (germline): SQVTM, ANQGSEA. The CDR3 sequence is 14 residues long. CDR3 sequence: CSAGQGTSNTEAFF. The CDR3 nucleotides are TGCAGCGCTGGACAGGGGACTTCGAACACTGAAGCTTTCTTT.

The chain combines TRBV5-4 with TRBJ2-7, with D perhaps matching TRBD2 (7 bases). V dropped 4 bases and J dropped 2 bases, with 16 bases sitting between them. There are 15 residues in the CDR3. The germline CDR1 and CDR2 sequences are SGHNT and YYREEE (reference sequence). The CDR3 DNA reads TGTGCCAGCAGCACCCGGGGGGCTATCCCCTACGAGCAGTACTTC. Protein sequence: CASSTRGAIPYEQYF.

The chain carries TRBV28 and TRBJ2-1, with 8 bases identical to TRBD1. The length of the CDR3 is 14 residues. From germline, CDR1 is MDHEN and CDR2 SYDVKM. With 1 base clipped from V and 5 bases from J, the junction kept 1 base outside the gene matches. CDR3 DNA: TGTGCCAGCAGTTTATCGGACAGGGACAATGAGCAGTTCTTC. Translating gives CASSLSDRDNEQFF.

The chain carries TRBV27 and TRBJ2-5; 10 nucleotides agree with TRBD2. With V trimmed by 3 bases and J by 4 bases, 5 bases remained unmatched. This CDR3 is 15 amino acids long. Germline CDR1 is MNHEY and CDR2 is SMNVEV (reference sequence). CDR3 region: CASSLGSGGAETQYF. The CDR3 nucleotides are TGTGCCAGCAGTTTGGGGAGCGGGGGGGCAGAGACCCAGTACTTC.

This clone was observed a handful of times. This chain links TRBV7-2 with TRBJ2-7; TRBD2 matches at 9 bases. Per the germline V gene, CDR1 is SGHTA and CDR2 is FQGNSA. The J segment lost 2 bases and the V segment lost 1 base, leaving 6 bases of the junction unmatched. The CDR3 sequence is 16 residues long. CDR3 protein: CASSLGAAGGPYEQYF. The CDR3 DNA follows: TGTGCCAGCAGCTTAGGGGCGGCGGGGGGGCCCTACGAGCAGTACTTC.

V and J are TRBV15 and TRBJ2-7, with TRBD1 identical over 8 bases. CDR1 LNHNV and CDR2 YYDKDF come from the germline V gene (reference sequence). This CDR3 has 14 residues. After removal of 7 bases from V and 7 bases from J, the junction contained 12 bases not matched to a gene. The CDR3 region is CATTRTGFTGEQYF. The CDR3 bases are TGTGCCACCACCAGGACAGGGTTCACGGGGGAGCAGTACTTC.

This sequence joins TRBV4-1 and TRBJ2-1; a possible D gene is TRBD1 (6 bases). The CDR3 consists of 17 residues. The germline V gene encodes CDR1 MGHRA and CDR2 YSYEKL. Trimming pared 3 bases from V and 7 bases from J, leaving 22 bases between. CDR3 amino acids: CASSQRGDTDRKNEQFF. DNA of the CDR3: TGCGCCAGCAGCCAGAGAGGGGATACGGACAGAAAGAATGAGCAGTTCTTC.

There are a few counts of this clone. V is TRBV7-8 and J is TRBJ1-5; tentative D call: TRBD1 (5 bases). V was pared by 4 bases and J by 6 bases, with 16 bases between. Germline V gene lookup returns CDR1 SGHVS and CDR2 FQNEAQ. The CDR3 has 15 residues. CDR3 protein: CASSYRQTTRQPQHF. CDR3 nucleotides: TGTGCCAGCAGCTATCGACAGACGACCCGTCAGCCCCAGCATTTT.

The V and J genes are TRBV7-2 and TRBJ1-6, with D possibly matching TRBD1 (5 bases). CDR1 and CDR2 from the germline V gene are SGHTA and FQGNSA. V gave up 5 bases and J gave up 8 bases, with 13 bases separating them. This CDR3 is 14 amino acids long. The CDR3 spells CASSIREGYSPLHF. CDR3 DNA sequence: TGTGCCAGCAGCATCAGGGAGGGGTATTCACCCCTCCACTTT.

The V gene is TRBV6-1, the J gene TRBJ1-1; D is possibly TRBD1 (6 bases). Trimming removed 2 bases from V and 3 bases from J, with 13 bases in between. Germline lookup yields CDR1 MNHNS and CDR2 SASEGT. CDR3 length: 15 residues. CDR3 sequence: CASSERRTDYTEAFF. CDR3 nucleotides: TGTGCCAGCAGTGAAAGGCGGACAGACTACACTGAAGCTTTCTTT.

This chain links TRBV7-2 with TRBJ2-7; 9 positions match TRBD1. There are 15 residues in the CDR3. The germline CDR1 and CDR2 sequences are SGHTA and FQGNSA. V lost 2 bases and J lost 4; bases outside the gene matches: 6. Here the CDR3 reads CASSLWDRVTYEQYF. DNA of the CDR3: TGTGCCAGCAGCTTATGGGACAGGGTCACTTACGAGCAGTACTTC.

The V and J genes are TRBV2 and TRBJ2-7; TRBD2 might be the D (5 bases). The CDR3 is 13 residues long. Germline assignment: CDR1 SNHLY and CDR2 FYNNEI. Deletions cut 10 bases from V and 1 base from J, with 14 bases between. The CDR3 DNA reads as TGTGCCACCAGGACTCCCGGATCCTACGAGCAGTACTTC. This encodes CATRTPGSYEQYF.

The rearrangement joins TRBV6-4 to TRBJ2-4; tentative D call: TRBD1 (6 bases). The V gene lost 6 bases and the J gene lost 6 bases, with 12 bases spanning the gap. The CDR3 has 13 residues. Germline CDR1 is MRHNA and CDR2 is SNTAGT. CDR3 DNA sequence: TGTGCCAGCAGGATGACAGGAGGAAACATTCAGTACTTC. Amino acids: CASRMTGGNIQYF.

The J gene is TRBJ2-3, the V gene TRBV9, with 12 bases matching TRBD2. The germline CDR1 and CDR2 sequences are SGDLS and YYNGEE. V lost 4 bases and J lost 0; bases outside the gene matches: 6. CDR3 length equals 17 residues. CDR3 sequence: CASSLRTSGTSTDTQYF. For the CDR3, the DNA is TGTGCCAGCAGCTTAAGGACTAGCGGGACAAGCACAGATACGCAGTATTTT.